Below are 19 T cell receptor beta chains sequenced from a single sample in a study of blood T cells in healthy people across ages. The second PCR ran about 6 to 12 cycles with a sample-barcoded 5' primer and J-beta primers. One entry per CDR3 protein, called by TCRdb with MiXCR from the 5' RACE reads. The table shows 650,000 to 1,000,000 distinct CDR3 sequences, with roughly 35% occurring only once. The sample was blood. The source of these receptors is a man between 18 and 35 years old in good health.

This clonotype was picked up many times. The rearrangement joins TRBV12-3 or TRBV12-4 to TRBJ2-5; no definite D call. V shed 6 bases and J shed 6 bases, with 14 bases lying between them. This CDR3 region has 13 residues. In DNA form, the CDR3 reads TGTGCCAGCAGCACTCCCCTGGGAAAGACCCAGTACTTC. Translation: CASSTPLGKTQYF.

This clonotype was detected only a few times. The chain employs TRBV6-1 and TRBJ2-3, with 8 bases that match TRBD2. The germline gives CDR1 MNHNS, CDR2 SASEGT. There are 19 residues in the CDR3. With V trimmed by 4 bases and J by 2 bases, 17 bases remained unmatched. CDR3 in amino acids: CASSGITSGSLLLTDTQYF. The CDR3 region has the DNA TGTGCCAGCAGTGGGATAACTAGCGGAAGTCTGTTGCTCACAGATACGCAGTATTTT.

Only a few counts were recorded for this clonotype. V is TRBV28 and J is TRBJ1-4, with 7 bases fitting TRBD1. Trimming at V came to 1 base and at J to 14 bases, leaving 22 bases not matched to a gene. CDR1 is MDHEN, CDR2 SYDVKM, per germline. CDR3 length: 18 amino acids. CDR3 sequence: CASSLFKWPYTTDRALFF. The DNA for the CDR3 is TGTGCCAGCAGTTTATTTAAGTGGCCATACACAACAGACAGGGCCCTGTTTTTT. The full variable domain, rest sourced from reference TRBV28 and TRBJ1-4, is DVKVTQSSRYLVKRTGEKVFLECVQDMDHENMFWYRQDPGLGLRLIYFSYDVKMKEKGDIPEGYSVSREKKERFSLILESASTNQTSMYLCASSLFKWPYTTDRALFFGSGTQLSVL.

The chain has TRBV6-2 or TRBV6-3 and TRBJ2-3; the D is unclear. V was clipped by 7 bases and J by 0 bases, with 11 bases between them. Per germline, CDR1 MNHEY and CDR2 SVGEGT. The CDR3 is made up of 14 amino acids. The CDR3 protein is CASKKERSTDTQYF. The CDR3 DNA reads TGTGCCAGCAAAAAAGAGAGGAGCACAGATACGCAGTATTTT.

This clonotype was recorded a few times. The V call is TRBV9, the J call TRBJ1-1; a weak D match, TRBD1 (5 bases). The germline gives CDR1 SGDLS, CDR2 YYNGEE. The V end was cut by 4 bases, the J end by 1 base, with 11 bases between. This CDR3 comprises 14 residues. CDR3 sequence: CASSTVTGNTEAFF. In nucleotides, the CDR3 is TGTGCCAGCAGCACCGTTACAGGGAACACTGAAGCTTTCTTT.

DNA of the CDR3: TGCGCCAGCAGCAGGACAGGAATACTGAACACTGAAGCTTTCTTT. Translation: CASSRTGILNTEAFF. The genes are TRBV5-1 and TRBJ1-1, with TRBD1 matching over 7 bases. The CDR3 totals 15 residues. Germline CDR1 SGHRS, CDR2 YFSETQ. Unmatched junction bases numbered 6, after V lost 4 bases and J lost 0 bases. Looking up the rest from reference TRBV5-1 and TRBJ1-1 gives the full variable domain: KAGVTQTPRYLIKTRGQQVTLSCSPISGHRSVSWYQQTPGQGLQFLFEYFSETQRNKGNFPGRFSGRQFSNSRSEMNVSTLELGDSALYLCASSRTGILNTEAFFGQGTRLTVV.

The chain uses TRBV7-9 and TRBJ2-5; 7 bases agree with TRBD1. This CDR3 has 15 residues. Germline V gene sequence: CDR1 SEHNR, CDR2 FQNEAQ (reference sequence). Trimming cost V 5 bases and J 4 bases; bases outside gene matches: 10. The CDR3 sequence is CASSEMRGRLETQYF. The CDR3 nucleotides are TGTGCCAGCAGCGAGATGAGGGGGCGCCTAGAGACCCAGTACTTC.

There are a few counts of this clonotype. The rearrangement uses TRBV11-1 and TRBJ2-1, with 7 bases matching TRBD2. There are 13 residues in the CDR3. Germline trimming cut 1 base from V and 9 bases from J; bases unmatched to any gene: 3. Germline V lookup: CDR1 SGHAT, CDR2 FQDESV (reference sequence). Here the CDR3 reads CASSLGTRGEQFF. The CDR3 DNA follows: TGTGCCAGCAGCTTAGGGACTAGGGGTGAGCAGTTCTTC. The full variable domain, in which reference TRBV11-1 and TRBJ2-1 provide the parts outside the CDR3, is EAEVAQSPRYKITEKSQAVAFWCDPISGHATLYWYRQILGQGPELLVQFQDESVVDDSQLPKDRFSAERLKGVDSTLKIQPAELGDSAMYLCASSLGTRGEQFFGPGTRLTVL.

In regard to this clonotype: This may be a read error, as it is one base from a much larger clone. V is TRBV29-1 and J is TRBJ2-1, with D possibly TRBD1 on 6 matching bases. The J call may not be correct, given that the DNA end is closer to TRBJ2-7. This CDR3 has 15 amino acids. Germline-derived CDR1 and CDR2 are SQVTM and ANQGSEA. CDR3 protein: CSVGAPSASYNEQYF. CDR3 coding DNA: TGCAGCGTGGGGGCCCCCTCAGCGTCCTACAATGAGCAGTACTTC.

In regard to this clonotype: This may arise from a read error, as a much more abundant clone is one base away. This chain joins TRBV7-2 and TRBJ1-2; no firm D call. The length of the CDR3 is 14 residues. Germline-derived CDR1 and CDR2 are SGHTA and FQGNSA. V lost 5 bases to trimming and J lost 0 bases, with 10 bases between them. CDR3 residues: CASSEHAANYGYTF. In DNA, the CDR3 is TGTGCCAGCAGCGAACACGCAGCTAACTATGGCTACACCTTC.

V and J are TRBV12-3 or TRBV12-4 and TRBJ1-1; D not certain. The germline V and J ends were trimmed by 5 bases and 7 bases, with 20 bases remaining between them. The CDR3 extends over 15 amino acids. CDR3 nucleotides: TGTGCCAGCAGTCTACAAGTTACGCCGGGCAGTGAAGCTTTCTTT. This sequence encodes CASSLQVTPGSEAFF.

Details on this clonotype: A much larger clone lies one base from this, so it may be a read error. The chain joins TRBV7-2 to TRBJ2-1, with no clear D. CDR3 length equals 13 residues. The germline V gene has CDR1 SGHTA and CDR2 FQGNSA. V lost 3 bases and J 13 bases, leaving 16 bases between the germline ends. The CDR3: CASSFQLQETQFF. The CDR3 DNA sequence: TGTGCCAGCAGCTTCCAGCTCCAAGAGACCCAGTTCTTC.

This clonotype showed up just once. At one of its ends the junction is not consistent with the germline gene, which may arise from a read error. The V call is TRBV4-3, the J call TRBJ2-1; a weak D match, TRBD1 (6 bases). Germline V gene data show CDR1 as LGHNA and CDR2 as YSLEER. The CDR3 length is 16 residues. CDR3: CVSSQEPLGANNEQFF. The CDR3 DNA sequence: TGCGTCAGCAGCCAAGAACCCCTGGGGGCCAATAATGAGCAGTTCTTC.

This rearrangement joins TRBV20-1 to TRBJ1-1; tentatively, D is TRBD1 (6 bases). Germline V CDR1 and CDR2: DFQATT, SNEGSKA (reference sequence). CDR3 length: 16 amino acids. Trimming removed 0 bases from V and 0 bases from J, with 14 bases in between. CDR3 in DNA: TGCAGTGCTAGAGATTATCTCGGACAGATGAACACTGAAGCTTTCTTT. It codes for CSARDYLGQMNTEAFF.

There are a few counts of this clonotype. The chain links TRBV6-5 to TRBJ2-5; 8 positions match TRBD1. Germline CDR1 is MNHEY and CDR2 is SVGAGI. V lost 5 bases, J lost 11 bases, and 10 bases stayed unmatched. The CDR3 runs to 13 residues. CDR3 residues: CASSPQGAGEQYF. Here the CDR3 DNA reads TGTGCCAGCAGTCCGCAGGGGGCGGGTGAGCAGTACTTC.

This clonotype was seen a few times. This chain joins TRBV12-3 or TRBV12-4 and TRBJ1-2, with no clear D. V dropped 3 bases and J dropped 2 bases, with 10 bases sitting between them. The CDR3 has 14 residues. The CDR3 bases are TGTGCCAGCAGTTTTATCCCTGCCAACTATGGCTACACCTTC. Its protein product is CASSFIPANYGYTF.

The chain recombines TRBV7-2 with TRBJ2-1; 11 nucleotides agree with TRBD2. Trimming took 2 bases from V and 9 from J; bases not matched to a gene: 15. The CDR3 extends over 18 amino acids. Germline loops: CDR1 SGHTA, CDR2 FQGNSA. The DNA for the CDR3 is TGTGCCAGCAGCTTAAGCGGTATAGGGCTAGCGGGGGGCGGTGAGCAGTTCTTC. Encoded protein: CASSLSGIGLAGGGEQFF.

This clonotype was recorded at least ten times. A read error may produce the germline difference seen at one junction end. DNA for the CDR3: TGTGCCAGCAGCTCCGACAGGGGAAACACTGAAGCTTTCTTT. Protein: CASSSDRGNTEAFF. The V and J genes are TRBV5-1 and TRBJ1-1; 8 bases agree with TRBD1. The CDR3 totals 14 residues. The germline V gene encodes CDR1 SGHRS and CDR2 YFSETQ.

This chain links TRBV5-1 with TRBJ2-7, with D tentatively TRBD1 or TRBD2 (5 bases each). Per the germline V gene, CDR1 is SGHRS and CDR2 is YFSETQ. The CDR3 is made up of 15 amino acids. Trimming took off 3 bases at V and 1 base at J, with 14 bases between the two ends. CDR3: CASSSGPGISYEQYF. In DNA, the CDR3 is TGCGCCAGCAGCTCGGGGCCAGGGATTTCCTACGAGCAGTACTTC.